Shown below are 8 T cell receptor beta chains from a single sample sequenced in a study of early T cells in non-severe SARS-CoV-2 infection. MiXCR was run by TCRdb on the 5' RACE reads, yielding one entry per CDR3 protein. The repertoire holds fewer than 55,000 distinct CDR3 sequences, around 4.1% seen once, with roughly 3% in the top ten. The material sequenced was whole blood. The receptor set was obtained from an adult who was a healthcare worker with PCR-confirmed SARS-CoV-2 infection or an uninfected control (not recorded which).

This clonotype appeared many times. The chain is built from TRBV9 and TRBJ1-2; D remains ambiguous. Germline CDR1 reads SGDLS; CDR2 reads YYNGEE. The CDR3 consists of 12 residues. V dropped 6 bases and J dropped 4 bases, with 10 bases sitting between them. The CDR3 bases are TGTGCCAGCATCGGGCCGGGCTATGGCTACACCTTC. This sequence encodes CASIGPGYGYTF. Full variable domain (outside the CDR3, taken from reference TRBV9 and TRBJ1-2): DSGVTQTPKHLITATGQRVTLRCSPRSGDLSVYWYQQSLDQGLQFLIQYYNGEERAKGNILERFSAQQFPDLHSELNLSSLELGDSALYFCASIGPGYGYTFGSGTRLTVV.

This clonotype has at least ten counts. In DNA, the CDR3 is TGCAGCGTTGATTACCGGACAGGGAGCTCCTACGAGCAGTACTTC. Translated: CSVDYRTGSSYEQYF. The chain is built from TRBV29-1 and TRBJ2-7; 8 nucleotides align to TRBD1. The germline CDR1 and CDR2 sequences are SQVTM and ANQGSEA. The V segment lost 3 bases and the J segment 0 bases; nucleotides outside the gene matches: 7. CDR3 size: 15 residues.

This clonotype showed up many times. This chain's CDR3 is CAWSVRVGRAQGANVLTF. The CDR3, as DNA: TGTGCCTGGAGTGTACGGGTTGGAAGGGCGCAGGGGGCCAACGTCCTGACTTTC. The chain has TRBV30 and TRBJ2-6; D is undetermined. CDR3 length: 18 amino acids. CDR1 and CDR2 from the germline V gene are GTSNPN and SVGIG (reference sequence). Between the trimmed V and J ends, which lost 0 bases and 4 bases, there was a span of 19 bases. Based on the CDR3 plus reference TRBV30 and TRBJ2-6, the full variable domain is SQTIHQWPATLVQPVGSPLSLECTVEGTSNPNLYWYRQAAGRGLQLLFYSVGIGQISSEVPQNLSASRPQDRQFILSSKKLLLSDSGFYLCAWSVRVGRAQGANVLTFGAGSRLTVL.

This clonotype was detected many times. DNA of the CDR3: TGTGCCAGCAGCCCCTCCGGGACAAGCAGGGGGACTGAAGCTTTCTTT. Protein: CASSPSGTSRGTEAFF. The chain carries TRBV7-6 and TRBJ1-1; TRBD1 matches at 7 bases. Germline loops: CDR1 SGHVS, CDR2 FNYEAQ. CDR3 size: 16 residues. Unmatched junction bases numbered 14, after V lost 5 bases and J lost 5 bases.

This clonotype has at least ten counts. The rearrangement joins TRBV29-1 to TRBJ1-2; D is possibly TRBD1 (5 bases). The CDR3 contains 12 residues. Per the germline V gene, CDR1 is SQVTM and CDR2 is ANQGSEA. V lost 4 bases, J lost 4 bases, and 10 bases lay in between. The CDR3 nucleotides read TGCAGCGTTGTGGGGACGGGCTATGGCTACACCTTC. Residues: CSVVGTGYGYTF.

The table lists this clonotype with many counts. This sequence joins TRBV3-1 and TRBJ1-2; D is possibly TRBD1 (5 bases). CDR3 size: 16 residues. Trimming pared 1 base from V and 7 bases from J, leaving 19 bases between. Germline CDR1 is LGHDT and CDR2 is YNNKEL (reference sequence). CDR3 sequence (DNA): TGTGCCAGCAGCCAAGTCGGGACCGCGAAGGTTGCTGGCTACACCTTC. Its protein product is CASSQVGTAKVAGYTF.

This clonotype was seen repeatedly, ten times or more. The V call is TRBV7-9, the J call TRBJ1-2, with 8 bases aligning to TRBD1. The CDR3 is made up of 15 amino acids. Germline assignment: CDR1 SEHNR and CDR2 FQNEAQ (reference sequence). V trimming: 7 bases; J trimming: 8 bases; junction bases outside the gene matches: 15. CDR3 nucleotides: TGTGCCAGCACCCCTCCCGGACAGGGAAAAGGAGGCTACACCTTC. Encoded protein: CASTPPGQGKGGYTF.

This clonotype was detected a few times. This chain joins TRBV5-1 and TRBJ2-7, with TRBD1 as a possible D gene (6 bases). The V end lost 7 bases, the J end lost 6 bases, and 20 bases lay between the germline ends. Germline V lookup: CDR1 SGHRS, CDR2 YFSETQ. This CDR3 comprises 14 residues. The CDR3 reads CASGSALQGGEQYF. The DNA for the CDR3 is TGCGCCAGCGGGTCCGCATTACAGGGTGGCGAGCAGTACTTC.